The 9 T cell receptor beta chains given below trace back to one sample, sequenced in a study of blood T cell repertoires in COVID-19. TCRdb's table, derived via immunoSEQ multiplex PCR, lists solely in-frame clones and lacks some. This sample yields some 300,000 clones, of which 80% to 90% are seen a single time; approximately 6.5% belongs to the top ten. Sequencing input: peripheral blood. The receptor set was obtained from a woman in her 50s with COVID-19, enrolled during active disease.

The gene calls are TRBV6-5 and TRBJ2-7, with 8 bases that match TRBD1. V trimming: 6 bases; J trimming: 9 bases; junction bases outside the gene matches: 10. CDR1 and CDR2 (germline): MNHEY, SVGAGI. This CDR3 has 13 residues. CDR3 protein: CASRKFDRGVQYF. CDR3 nucleotide sequence: TGTGCCAGCAGAAAATTTGACAGGGGAGTGCAGTACTTC.

The chain combines TRBV9 with TRBJ1-2, with 8 bases matching TRBD1. This CDR3 contains 16 residues. Germline CDR1 is SGDLS and CDR2 is YYNGEE. Losses at the gene ends were 0 bases for V and 7 bases for J; bases not matched to a gene: 11. This chain's CDR3 is CASSVDNRGDRSGYTF. CDR3 nucleotide sequence: TGTGCCAGCAGCGTAGATAATCGAGGGGACAGGTCTGGCTACACCTTC.

This chain links TRBV25-1 with TRBJ2-2; D not certain. Germline loops: CDR1 MGHDK, CDR2 SYGVNS. Trimming stripped 0 bases from V and 7 bases from J, with 9 bases between. The CDR3 runs 14 residues. For the CDR3, the DNA is TGTGCCAGCAGTGAATATTCAGGAATCGGGGAGCTGTTTTTT. It specifies CASSEYSGIGELFF. The entire variable domain, with the rest obtained from reference TRBV25-1 and TRBJ2-2, is as follows: EADIYQTPRYLVIGTGKKITLECSQTMGHDKMYWYQQDPGMELHLIHYSYGVNSTEKGDLSSESTVSRIRTEHFPLTLESARPSHTSQYLCASSEYSGIGELFFGEGSRLTVL.

V is TRBV18 and J is TRBJ2-3; D unresolved. The CDR3 totals 14 residues. The germline gives CDR1 KGHSH, CDR2 LQKENI. The V end was cut by 2 bases, the J end by 6 bases, with 12 bases between. The CDR3 here is CASSPVQFLDTQYF. The CDR3, as DNA: TGTGCCAGCTCACCAGTTCAGTTTTTGGATACGCAGTATTTT.

This chain links TRBV20-1 with TRBJ2-2; D remains ambiguous. Germline V lookup: CDR1 DFQATT, CDR2 SNEGSKA (reference sequence). The CDR3 consists of 15 residues. V gave up 3 bases and J gave up 2 bases, with 13 bases separating them. CDR3 residues: CSASGLGSNTGELFF. The CDR3, as DNA: TGCAGTGCTAGTGGCTTGGGCAGCAACACCGGGGAGCTGTTTTTT.

The rearrangement links TRBV19 to TRBJ2-7; 8 positions agree with TRBD2. The CDR3 spans 14 residues. Germline assignment: CDR1 LNHDA and CDR2 SQIVND (reference sequence). V lost 3 bases and J lost 2; bases outside the gene matches: 3. In nucleotides, the CDR3 is TGTGCCAGTAGTATGGGAGCGGGAGCCTACGAGCAGTACTTC. It codes for CASSMGAGAYEQYF. Variable domain in full (rest from reference TRBV19 and TRBJ2-7): DGGITQSPKYLFRKEGQNVTLSCEQNLNHDAMYWYRQDPGQGLRLIYYSQIVNDFQKGDIAEGYSVSREKKESFPLTVTSAQKNPTAFYLCASSMGAGAYEQYFGPGTRLTVT.

The CDR3 reads CASSSGSFSGANVLTF. The DNA for the CDR3 is TGTGCCAGCAGCTCGGGGAGCTTCTCTGGGGCCAACGTCCTGACTTTC. The rearrangement links TRBV5-6 to TRBJ2-6, with a weak D call TRBD2 (5 bases). Trimming left V 3 bases short and J 0 bases short, with 10 bases between. The CDR3 runs to 16 residues. Looked up from germline, CDR1 is SGHDT and CDR2 is YYEEEE.

This rearrangement joins TRBV5-1 to TRBJ2-3; D perhaps matches TRBD1 (5 bases). V lost 4 bases and J 0 bases, leaving 15 bases between the germline ends. The CDR3 sequence is 16 residues long. Germline V lookup: CDR1 SGHRS, CDR2 YFSETQ. The CDR3 spells CASSPPQGVSTDTQYF. The CDR3 DNA reads TGCGCCAGCAGCCCTCCCCAGGGCGTGAGCACAGATACGCAGTATTTT.

This sequence joins TRBV27 and TRBJ2-1; TRBD1 is a possible D gene (6 bases). The length of the CDR3 is 14 residues. The V end was cut by 4 bases, the J end by 4 bases, with 11 bases between. The germline CDR1 and CDR2 sequences are MNHEY and SMNVEV (reference sequence). DNA of the CDR3: TGTGCCAGCAGTTCGTCAGACAGGTACAATGAGCAGTTCTTC. Protein sequence: CASSSSDRYNEQFF.